The clone carrying this T cell receptor beta chain was picked up one time. Here immunoSEQ multiplex PCR was the method, and the copy in TCRdb shows in-frame clones only, minus some. The table lists approximately 39,000 clones, around 89% of them singletons. The record originates from a study of T cell changes during pregnancy in multiple sclerosis. The CDR3 runs 15 residues. Germline-derived CDR1 and CDR2 are LNHDA and SQIVND (reference sequence). Deletions cut 5 bases from V and 7 bases from J, with 17 bases between. The chain recombines TRBV19 with TRBJ2-2; weak D call: TRBD2 (6 bases). The material was CD4+ T cells from peripheral blood mononuclear cells, obtained in the second trimester of pregnancy. The receptor was derived from a female donor with multiple sclerosis, enrolled in a pregnancy study. This chain's CDR3 is CASSGVGTRDGELFF. In DNA, the CDR3 is TGTGCCAGTAGTGGGGTCGGGACTCGGGACGGGGAGCTGTTTTTT. The full variable domain, with the rest looked up from reference TRBV19 and TRBJ2-2, is DGGITQSPKYLFRKEGQNVTLSCEQNLNHDAMYWYRQDPGQGLRLIYYSQIVNDFQKGDIAEGYSVSREKKESFPLTVTSAQKNPTAFYLCASSGVGTRDGELFFGEGSRLTVL.